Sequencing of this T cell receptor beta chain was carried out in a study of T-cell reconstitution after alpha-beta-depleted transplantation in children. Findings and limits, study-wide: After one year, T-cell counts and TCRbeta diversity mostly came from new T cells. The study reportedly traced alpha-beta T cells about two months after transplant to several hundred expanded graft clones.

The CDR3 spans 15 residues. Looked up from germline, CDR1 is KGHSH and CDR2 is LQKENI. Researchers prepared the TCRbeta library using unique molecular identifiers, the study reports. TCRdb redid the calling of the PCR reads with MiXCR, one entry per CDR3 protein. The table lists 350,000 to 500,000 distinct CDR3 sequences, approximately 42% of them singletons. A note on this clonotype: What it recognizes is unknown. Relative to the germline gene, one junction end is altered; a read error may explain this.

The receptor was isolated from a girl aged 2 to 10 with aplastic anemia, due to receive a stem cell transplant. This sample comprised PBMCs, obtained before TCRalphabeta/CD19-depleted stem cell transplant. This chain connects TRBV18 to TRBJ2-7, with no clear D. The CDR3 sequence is CASSPRNTGPYEQHF. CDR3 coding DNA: TGTGCCAGCTCACCACGAAACACGGGCCCCTACGAGCAGCACTTC.